This T cell receptor beta chain emerged from a study of shared clonotypes between healthy human individuals. Overall study: Participating donors consisted of two women and a few men aged 18 to 49. Three plates were used per donor for CD4 naive, three for CD4 memory, two for CD8 naive and one for CD8 memory. Findings and limits, study-wide: As a rule, naive subsets had a larger estimated richness than memory subsets. Only blood was sampled; tissue repertoires likely differ.

CDR1 and CDR2 (germline): MDHEN, SYDVKM. V gave up 5 bases and J gave up 2 bases, with 9 bases separating them. The length of the CDR3 is 13 residues. The table came from immunoSEQ multiplex PCR; TCRdb's copy has only in-frame clones and leaves some out. The sample lists 950,000 to 1,100,000 clones; about 84% were seen once. To note about this clone: Its target is not known.

Sequencing was carried out using memory CD4+ T cells from PBMCs. Described subset: CD45RA-negative fraction. J is TRBJ2-5 and V is TRBV28; maybe TRBD1 (6 bases). The TCR sequence derives from a man aged 18 to 29 in good health. Some clones in this sample may be carry-over from other donors' samples. CDR3 nucleotide sequence: TGTGCCAGCAGTCAAGGACAGCAAGAGACCCAGTACTTC. Protein: CASSQGQQETQYF.